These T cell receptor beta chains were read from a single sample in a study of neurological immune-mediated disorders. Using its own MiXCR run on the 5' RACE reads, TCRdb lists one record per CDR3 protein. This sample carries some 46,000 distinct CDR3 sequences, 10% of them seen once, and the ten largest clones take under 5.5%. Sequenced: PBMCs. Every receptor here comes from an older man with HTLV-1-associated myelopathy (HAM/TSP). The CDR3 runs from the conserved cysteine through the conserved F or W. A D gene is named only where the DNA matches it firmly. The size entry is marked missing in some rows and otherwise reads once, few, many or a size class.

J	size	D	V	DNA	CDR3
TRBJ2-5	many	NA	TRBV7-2	TGTGCCAGCAGCTTAGTGCACCCGGGGACCCAGTACTTC	CASSLVHPGTQYF
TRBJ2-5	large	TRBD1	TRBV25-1	TGTGCCAGCAGTGCACCACAGGGGGCGGGGGAGACCCAGTACTTC	CASSAPQGAGETQYF
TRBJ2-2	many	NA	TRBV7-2	TGTGCCAGCAGCTTCCGGGGGGCCAGTTCCGGGGAGCTGTTTTTT	CASSFRGASSGELFF
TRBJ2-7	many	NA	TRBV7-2	TGTGCCAGCTCGGGATTTCGGGGAATCGGTCGGTACGAGCAGTACTTC	CASSGFRGIGRYEQYF
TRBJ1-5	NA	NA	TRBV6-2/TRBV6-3	TGTGCCAGCAGACCCGACGGCGCACGGCCCCAGCATTTT	CASRPDGARPQHF
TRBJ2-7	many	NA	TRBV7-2	TGTGCCAGCAGCTTTGGGCAGGGCCCATACGAGCAGTACTTC	CASSFGQGPYEQYF
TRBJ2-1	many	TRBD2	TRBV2	TGTGCCAGCAATGCCCACGGGACTAGCGGGAACAATGAGCAGTTCTTC	CASNAHGTSGNNEQFF
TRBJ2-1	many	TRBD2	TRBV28	TGTGCCAGCAGTCCACAAAGGACTAGCGGGAGGAGAAATGAGCAGTTCTTC	CASSPQRTSGRRNEQFF
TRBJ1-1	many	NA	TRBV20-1	TGCAGTGCTAGGCAGGGTTACCTTGAAGCTTTCTTT	CSARQGYLEAFF
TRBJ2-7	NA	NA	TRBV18	TGTGCCAGCTCACCACGGGCAGGGACCGAGCAGTACTTC	CASSPRAGTEQYF
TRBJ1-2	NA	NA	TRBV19	TGTGCCAGTAGTATAGCGCGCACCGGTGGCTACACCTTC	CASSIARTGGYTF
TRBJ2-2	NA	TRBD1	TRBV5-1	TGTGTCAGCAGCCAGGGACAGAAGGCCGGGGAGCTGTTTTTT	CVSSQGQKAGELFF
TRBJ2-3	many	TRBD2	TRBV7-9	TGTGCCAGCAGCCCGTTAGCGGGACTGACAGATACGCAGTATTTT	CASSPLAGLTDTQYF
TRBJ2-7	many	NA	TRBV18	TGTGCCAGCTCAGGACAGGGTGGGACTAAGGAGCAGTACTTC	CASSGQGGTKEQYF
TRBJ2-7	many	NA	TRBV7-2	TGTGCCAGCAGAAAAAGATGGGCGATGGACGAGCAGTACTTC	CASRKRWAMDEQYF
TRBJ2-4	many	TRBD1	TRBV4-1	TGCGCCAGCAGCCCCCCGACAGGGTACAAAAACATTCAGTACTTC	CASSPPTGYKNIQYF
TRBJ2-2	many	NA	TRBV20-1	TGCAGTGCTAGAAAGGTCACCGGGGAGCTGTTTTTT	CSARKVTGELFF
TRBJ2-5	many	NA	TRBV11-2	TGTGCCAGCAGCTTAGATCGAGGGAGCGGGGAGACCCAGTACTTC	CASSLDRGSGETQYF
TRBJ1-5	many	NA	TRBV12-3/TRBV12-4	TGTGCCAGCACCTTGACAGGATCGGGAAATCAGCCCCAGCATTTT	CASTLTGSGNQPQHF
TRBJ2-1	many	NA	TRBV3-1	TGTGCCAGCAGCCGGGCGGGGAGCTCCTACAATGAGCAGTTCTTC	CASSRAGSSYNEQFF
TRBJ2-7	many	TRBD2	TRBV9	TGTGCCAGCAGCCCCAGACTAGCGGGAGGGCCCGCAGGCGAGCAGTACTTC	CASSPRLAGGPAGEQYF
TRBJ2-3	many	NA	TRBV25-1	TGTGCCAGCAGTGCTTCCGGGACAGATACGCAGTATTTT	CASSASGTDTQYF
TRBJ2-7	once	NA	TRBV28	TGTGCCAGCAGACCTCGTCCGGGCGAGCAGTACTTC	CASRPRPGEQYF
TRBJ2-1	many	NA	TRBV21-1	TGTGCCAGCAGCAAAAAGAAGGGTCCCGTAAATGAGCAGTTCTTC	CASSKKKGPVNEQFF
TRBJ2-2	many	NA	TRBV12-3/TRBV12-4	TGTGCCAGCAGTTTTGGGGGCGGGCGAACCGGGGAGCTGTTTTTT	CASSFGGGRTGELFF
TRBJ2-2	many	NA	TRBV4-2	TGTGCCAGCAGCCGGCCCGGATACACCGGGGAGCTGTTTTTT	CASSRPGYTGELFF
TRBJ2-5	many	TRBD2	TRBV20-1	TGCAGTGCTGGCGGGGGGGCGGTCGAAGAGACCCAGTACTTC	CSAGGGAVEETQYF
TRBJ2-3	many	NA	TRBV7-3	TGTGCCAGCAGCTTAACCTACCGGGGGACTGGAGATACGCAGTATTTT	CASSLTYRGTGDTQYF
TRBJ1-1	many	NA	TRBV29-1	TGCAGCGTTGAGTTCGGGAGGAGGAACACTGAAGCTTTCTTT	CSVEFGRRNTEAFF
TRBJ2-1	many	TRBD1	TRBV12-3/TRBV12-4	TGTGCCAGCACCTTGGGACAGGGCCCGCGCAATGAGCAGTTCTTC	CASTLGQGPRNEQFF
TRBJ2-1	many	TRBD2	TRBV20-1	TGCAGTGCCCGCCAATTTGGGACTAGCGGGAGGGGGTGGGACAATGAGCAGTTCTTC	CSARQFGTSGRGWDNEQFF
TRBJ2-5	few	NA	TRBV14	TGTGCCAGCAGCCCACCGGGCCCTGCAACCCAGTACTTC	CASSPPGPATQYF
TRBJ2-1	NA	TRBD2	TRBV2	TGTGCCACCCGGGGGGAGGGTTCTACCTACAATGAGCAGTTCTTC	CATRGEGSTYNEQFF
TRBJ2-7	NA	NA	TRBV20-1	TGCAGTGCTAGAGATAGGGCGGGAACAAGACCCGAGCAGTACTTC	CSARDRAGTRPEQYF
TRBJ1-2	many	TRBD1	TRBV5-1	TGCGCCAGCAGCTGGACAGGGGAAATGGCTGGCTACACCTTC	CASSWTGEMAGYTF
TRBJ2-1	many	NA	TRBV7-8	TGTGCCAGCAGCTTTCTCCGGGACTCCACCAATGAGCAGTTCTTC	CASSFLRDSTNEQFF
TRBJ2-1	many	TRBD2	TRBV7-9	TGTGCCAGCAGCTTAGACGGACTAGCGTCCAATGAGCAGTTCTTC	CASSLDGLASNEQFF
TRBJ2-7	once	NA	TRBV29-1	TGCAGCGTTAAAGACCCTAGGGGGGACCAGCGGAACGAGCAGTACTTC	CSVKDPRGDQRNEQYF
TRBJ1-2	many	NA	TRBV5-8	TGTGCCAGCAGCTTACTTCTGTGGCAGTTAGGTACAGGCTACACCTTC	CASSLLLWQLGTGYTF
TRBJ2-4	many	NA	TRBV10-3	TGTGCCATCAGTGAGGAGGAAAGGTCCATTCAGTACTTC	CAISEEERSIQYF
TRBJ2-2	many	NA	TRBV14	TGTGCCAGCAGCCCCGTTTGGGGGGAGCTGTTTTTT	CASSPVWGELFF
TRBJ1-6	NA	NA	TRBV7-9	TGTGCCAGCAGCAGGAATTCACCCCTCCACTTT	CASSRNSPLHF
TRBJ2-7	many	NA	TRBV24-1	TGTGCCACCAGTGATTTGCGGGGCCCTTACGAGCAGTACTTC	CATSDLRGPYEQYF
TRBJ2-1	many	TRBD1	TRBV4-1	TGCGCCAGCAGCCATATAGGGACAGGAAGGGATGAGCAGTTCTTC	CASSHIGTGRDEQFF
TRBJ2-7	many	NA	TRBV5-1	TGCGCCAGCAGCTTGGCCTTCGGAGGGGCCTACGAGCAGTACTTC	CASSLAFGGAYEQYF
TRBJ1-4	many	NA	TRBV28	TGTGCCAGCAGTCCACCACCTTATAATGAAAAACTGTTTTTT	CASSPPPYNEKLFF
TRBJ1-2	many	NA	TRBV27	TGTGCCAGCAGTTTGGGGGGCGGATCGACCTATGGCTACACCTTC	CASSLGGGSTYGYTF
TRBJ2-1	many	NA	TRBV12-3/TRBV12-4	TGTGCCAGCAGTCAAGGACTAATTGAGCAGTTCTTC	CASSQGLIEQFF
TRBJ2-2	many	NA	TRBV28	TGTGCCAGCAGTTTTGGCGGCAGGGCGACCGGGGAGCTGTTTTTT	CASSFGGRATGELFF
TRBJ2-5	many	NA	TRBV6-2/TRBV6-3	TGTGCCAGCAGTTACTCAGGGGCGCAGACCCAGTACTTC	CASSYSGAQTQYF
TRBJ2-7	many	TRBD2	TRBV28	TGTGCCAGCAGTAGACTAGCGGAAGCCCCATGGAAGTACTTC	CASSRLAEAPWKYF
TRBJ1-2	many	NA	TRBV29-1	TGCAGCGTAATCAACTATGGCTACACCTTC	CSVINYGYTF
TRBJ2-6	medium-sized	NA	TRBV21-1	TGTGCCAGCAGCAAAGTCAGGTCGGACGGGGCCAACGTCCTGACTTTC	CASSKVRSDGANVLTF
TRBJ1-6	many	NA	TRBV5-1	TGCGCCAGCAGCTTGACCGGGGCACCTTCACCCCTCCACTTT	CASSLTGAPSPLHF
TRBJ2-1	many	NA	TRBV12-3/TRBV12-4	TGTGCCAGCAGGTACACAGGGACCTCGGATGAGCAGTTCTTC	CASRYTGTSDEQFF
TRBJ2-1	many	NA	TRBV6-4	TGTGCCAGCAGTGAGCTGGGAGAACCCCCCAATGAGCAGTTCTTC	CASSELGEPPNEQFF
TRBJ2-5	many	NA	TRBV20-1	TGCAGTGCTTCCGTACCCGCGAAGACCCAGTACTTC	CSASVPAKTQYF